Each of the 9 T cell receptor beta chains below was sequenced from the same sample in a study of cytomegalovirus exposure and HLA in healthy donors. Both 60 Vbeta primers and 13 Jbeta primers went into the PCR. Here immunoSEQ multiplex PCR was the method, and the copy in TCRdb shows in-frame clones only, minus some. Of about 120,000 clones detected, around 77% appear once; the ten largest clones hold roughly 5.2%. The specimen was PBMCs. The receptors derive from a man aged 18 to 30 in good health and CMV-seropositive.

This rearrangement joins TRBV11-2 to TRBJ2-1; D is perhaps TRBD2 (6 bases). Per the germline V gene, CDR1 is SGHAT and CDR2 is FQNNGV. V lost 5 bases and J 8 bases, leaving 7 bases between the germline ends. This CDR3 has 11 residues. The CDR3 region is CASSGGYEQFF. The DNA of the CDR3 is TGTGCCAGCAGCGGAGGGTATGAGCAGTTCTTC. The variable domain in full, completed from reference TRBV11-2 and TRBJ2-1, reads EAGVAQSPRYKIIEKRQSVAFWCNPISGHATLYWYQQILGQGPKLLIQFQNNGVVDDSQLPKDRFSAERLKGVDSTLKIQPAKLEDSAVYLCASSGGYEQFFGPGTRLTVL.

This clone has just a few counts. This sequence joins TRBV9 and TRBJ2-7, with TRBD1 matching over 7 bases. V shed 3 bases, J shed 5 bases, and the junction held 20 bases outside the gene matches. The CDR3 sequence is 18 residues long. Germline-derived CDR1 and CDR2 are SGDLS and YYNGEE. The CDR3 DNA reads TGTGCCAGCAGCGCAAGTCCGGGACAGACCACGCTATTCGACGAGCAGTACTTC. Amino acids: CASSASPGQTTLFDEQYF.

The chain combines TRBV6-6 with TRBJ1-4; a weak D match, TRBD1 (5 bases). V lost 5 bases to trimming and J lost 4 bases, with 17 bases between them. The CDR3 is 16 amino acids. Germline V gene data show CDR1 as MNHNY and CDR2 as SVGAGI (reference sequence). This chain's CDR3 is CASSPWTGRDNEKLFF. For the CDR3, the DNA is TGTGCCAGCAGTCCGTGGACGGGCAGGGATAATGAAAAACTGTTTTTT.

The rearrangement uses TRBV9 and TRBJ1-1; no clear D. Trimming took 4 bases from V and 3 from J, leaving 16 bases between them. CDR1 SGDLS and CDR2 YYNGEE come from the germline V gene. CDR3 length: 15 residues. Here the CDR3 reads CASSIKGGDYTEAFF. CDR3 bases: TGTGCCAGCAGCATTAAGGGAGGAGATTACACTGAAGCTTTCTTT.

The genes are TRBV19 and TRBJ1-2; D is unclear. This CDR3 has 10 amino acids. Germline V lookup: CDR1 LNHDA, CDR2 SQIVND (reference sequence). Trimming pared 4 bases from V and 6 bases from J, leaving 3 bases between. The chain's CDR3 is CASSNNGYTF. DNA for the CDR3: TGTGCCAGTAGTAATAATGGCTACACCTTC.

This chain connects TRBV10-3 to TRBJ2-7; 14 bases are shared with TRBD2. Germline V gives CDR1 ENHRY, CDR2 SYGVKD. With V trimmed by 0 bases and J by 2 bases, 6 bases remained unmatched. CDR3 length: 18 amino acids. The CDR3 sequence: CAISESRLAGGPTYEQYF. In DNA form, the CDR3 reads TGTGCCATCAGTGAGTCCCGACTAGCGGGAGGGCCGACCTACGAGCAGTACTTC.

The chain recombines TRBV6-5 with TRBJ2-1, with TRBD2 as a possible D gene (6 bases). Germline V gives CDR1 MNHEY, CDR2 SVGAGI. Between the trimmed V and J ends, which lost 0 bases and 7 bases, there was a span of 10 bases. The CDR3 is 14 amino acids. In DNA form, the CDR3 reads TGTGCCAGCAGTTACTCGGGCGGGGAGAATGAGCAGTTCTTC. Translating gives CASSYSGGENEQFF.

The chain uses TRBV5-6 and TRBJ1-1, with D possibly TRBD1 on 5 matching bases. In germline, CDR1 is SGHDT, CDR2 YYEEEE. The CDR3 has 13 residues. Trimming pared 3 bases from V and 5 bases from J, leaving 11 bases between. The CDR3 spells CASSSGLRTEAFF. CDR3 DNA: TGTGCCAGCAGCTCGGGACTGAGGACTGAAGCTTTCTTT.

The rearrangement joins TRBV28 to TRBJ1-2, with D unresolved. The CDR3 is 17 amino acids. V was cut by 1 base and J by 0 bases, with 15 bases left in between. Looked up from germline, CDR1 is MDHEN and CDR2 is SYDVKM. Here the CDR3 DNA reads TGTGCCAGCAGTTTATATTTTCCAGGCCTAACTAACTATGGCTACACCTTC. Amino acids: CASSLYFPGLTNYGYTF.